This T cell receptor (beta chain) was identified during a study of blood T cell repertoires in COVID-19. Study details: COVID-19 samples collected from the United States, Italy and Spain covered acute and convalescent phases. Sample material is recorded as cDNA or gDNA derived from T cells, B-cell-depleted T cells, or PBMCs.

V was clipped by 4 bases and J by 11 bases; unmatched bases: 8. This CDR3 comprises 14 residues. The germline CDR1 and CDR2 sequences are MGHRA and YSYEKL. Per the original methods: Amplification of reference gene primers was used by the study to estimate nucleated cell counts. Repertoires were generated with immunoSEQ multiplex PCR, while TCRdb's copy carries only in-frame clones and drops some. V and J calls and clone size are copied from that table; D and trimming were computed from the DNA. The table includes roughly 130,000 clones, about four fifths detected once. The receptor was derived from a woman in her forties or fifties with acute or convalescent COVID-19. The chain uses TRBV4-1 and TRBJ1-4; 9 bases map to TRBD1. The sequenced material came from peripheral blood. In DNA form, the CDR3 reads TGCGCCAGCAGCCCCCGGACAGGGGCCCTTAAACTGTTTTTT. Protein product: CASSPRTGALKLFF.